This T cell receptor beta chain appears in the sequencing data of a study of CD8+ T cells in alopecia areata (dated by TCRdb to 2016 to 2019). Notes on the research overall: The study used high-throughput TCRbeta sequencing to examine T cell clonal expansion in alopecia areata, in both the C3H/HeJ mouse model and human patients. The RNA source kit depended on sample type: the PAXgene miRNA kit for fixed scalp, the miRNeasy kit for PBMCs, and the RNeasy kit for mouse skin. In humans, TCRbeta sequencing was performed on scalp tissue and on sorted CD4+ and CD8+ peripheral blood T cells from healthy controls and from patients with patchy or totalis/universalis alopecia areata. Scalp clonality was compared among normal scalp (n=4), patchy alopecia areata scalp (n=8), and alopecia totalis/universalis scalp (n=8). immunoSEQ multiplex PCR using 35 Vbeta forward primers and 13 Jbeta reverse primers was used to amplify TCRbeta CDR3 regions. Overall results and qualifications from the work: Compared with normal scalp, lesional scalp had higher clonality and more expanded CD8+ clones, particularly in alopecia totalis/universalis, a pattern that suggests antigenic drive. Resident alphabeta T cells in normal human skin are also sequenced, complicating scalp TCR repertoire analysis, unlike mouse skin dominated by gammadelta T cells. Shared TCR sequences between patients were less evident than in mice, which may be partly attributable to HLA diversity in the patient population.

Lesional scalp punch biopsies and peripheral blood were obtained from alopecia areata patients. PBMCs were isolated by density centrifugation and stained for CD3, CD4 and CD8, after which CD4+ and CD8+ T cells were sorted on a FACSAria. Alopecia areata patients who were not treated were recruited through a multicenter biomarker study. Blood CD8+ T cells from a few biomarker-study patients were further sorted into NKG2D-low and NKG2D-high fractions. This clone was found a few times. Its target antigen remains unknown. Base quality data are lacking; no much larger clone is found one base away. Based on the germline V gene, the CDR1 and CDR2 sequences are SQVTM and ANQGSEA. From its cysteine to its phenylalanine, the CDR3 spans 14 amino acids. The sequence is cut down to CDR3 DNA, 42 bases in frame from base 1. V and J are trimmed by 5 bases and 4 bases, and the gene matches miss 5 bases of the junction.

Preparation of the library involved the immunoSEQ multiplex PCR assay. RNA was extracted from all samples and reverse transcribed into cDNA as template for TCR sequencing. SuperScript III was used for first-strand cDNA synthesis, primed with a 2:1 mix of oligo-dT and random hexamers. A synthetic immune receptor repertoire was used to gauge amplification bias, and whatever bias remained was removed computationally. As for the authors' bioinformatics: Raw reads were preprocessed to remove errors, and CDR3 was defined according to IMGT conventions as the region from the conserved cysteine to phenylalanine. Clonality was computed by normalizing Shannon entropy by log2 of the number of productive unique TCRs and subtracting the result from 1. Scalp TCRbeta sequences were cross-referenced with sorted blood CD4 and CD8 repertoires so that the CD4 or CD8 identity of scalp clones could be inferred. What TCRdb holds here is the immuneACCESS table cut down to in-frame rearrangements. Part of the clones is not present; checked against another copy, under half of the missing clones reflect an unresolved V gene, and the others are unexplained. That table supplies the V and J calls and clone size; D and trimming were determined from the DNA. The sample table records 100,000 to 130,000 clones; about 50% of these occur just once. The biggest ten clones account for around 25% of the sample.

This receptor was identified in a human donor with alopecia areata. Material for sequencing was NKG2D-low CD8+ T cells sorted from blood. The cell subset or site label, as the study defines it: sorted CD8+ NKG2D-low blood T cells. This chain joins TRBV29-1 to TRBJ2-6; 7 junctional bases match TRBD1. The bases read TGCAGCGTTCCAGGGGGATCGGGGGCCAACGTCCTGACTTTC. Translation gives CSVPGGSGANVLTF. The CDR3, completed at both ends by the reference TRBV29-1 and TRBJ2-6 genes, gives the full variable domain SAVISQKPSRDICQRGTSLTIQCQVDSQVTMMFWYRQQPGQSLTLIATANQGSEATYESGFVIDKFPISRPNLTFSTLTVSNMSPEDSSIYLCSVPGGSGANVLTFGAGSRLTVL.